This paragraph covers one T cell receptor beta chain sequence. The entry originates in a study of T cells after yellow fever vaccination. The V gene end was trimmed by 4 bases and the J gene end by 4 bases; junction bases not matched to a gene: 7. This CDR3 contains 15 residues. Germline CDR1 reads MGHRA; CDR2 reads YSYEKL. TCRdb called the 5' RACE reads again in MiXCR, with one record for every CDR3 protein. In the table there are roughly 350,000 distinct CDR3 sequences, roughly 3.9% of which are singletons. The chain links TRBV4-1 to TRBJ1-5; 7 bases fit TRBD1. The starting material was PBMCs, obtained 5 days after the yellow fever booster vaccination. The TCR was taken from a man between 18 and 35 years old who received the YFV17D yellow fever vaccine. The CDR3 DNA follows: TGCGCCAGCAGCCGGCAGGGGGACCCAAATCAGCCCCAGCATTTT. It codes for CASSRQGDPNQPQHF.